Described below is a single T cell receptor beta chain sequence and its context. Orbital computed tomography, thyroid ultrasound, serum thyroxine and TRAb, and clinical symptoms together informed the diagnoses. CDR3 length: 16 residues. The germline V gene has CDR1 LGHNA and CDR2 YNFKEQ. J gave up 3 bases and V 3 bases, and 9 bases lay outside the gene matches. The record originates from a study of T cells in Graves' hyperthyroidism and ophthalmopathy. RNA transcripts were the template for amplifying TCR beta CDR3 regions. The HTBI primer set was used in a first-round RT-PCR of the TCR CDR3. TCRdb used MiXCR to reprocess the multiplex PCR reads, holding one entry per CDR3 protein. The data show about 160,000 distinct CDR3 sequences, roughly 10% seen once.

The rearrangement uses TRBV4-2 and TRBJ1-2, with TRBD1 matching over 8 bases. The sequenced sample consisted of blood. The sequence was obtained from a woman aged 18-29 years with Graves' hyperthyroidism that later progressed to Graves' ophthalmopathy. The CDR3 DNA reads as TGTGCCAGCAGCCAGCGGACAGGGAGTTTTTACTATGGCTACACCTTC. Translating it yields CASSQRTGSFYYGYTF.